This TCR beta chain comes out of a study of control samples from healthy donors and cancer patients (TCRdb year 2020). Germline trimming amounts to 6 bases on V and 0 bases on J, with 3 as the count of junction bases outside the gene matches. The CDR3 measures 14 amino acids from cysteine to phenylalanine. The CDR3 DNA has 42 bases and is translated from base 1. CDR1 MNHEY and CDR2 SVGAGI are derived from the germline V gene. The library was built by means of the immunoSEQ multiplex PCR assay. In TCRdb, the immuneACCESS table is reduced to in-frame sequences with V and J assigned. These tables do not hold every clone; where another copy was compared, an unresolved V gene accounts for under half, and the others remain unexplained. This sample gives about 140,000 clones in total; around 88% of them show up just once. Together, the top ten hold about 1.8% of the sample. Worth noting for this clone: Its antigen is still unknown. Base qualities are not at hand, and no much larger clone is one base apart.

The rearranged chain carries TRBV6-5 and TRBJ2-5, and 8 bases in between align with TRBD2. Sequenced: blood. The sequence was obtained from a man younger than 35 in good health. The DNA sequence is TGTGCCAGCAGCGGACTAGCCAACCAAGAGACCCAGTACTTC. It encodes CASSGLANQETQYF.